This TCR beta chain appears in the sequencing data of a study of radiation and T cells in renal cell carcinoma. Looking at the study overall: Nephrectomy followed 15 Gy stereotactic body radiation by 4 weeks.

Per the germline V gene, CDR1 is SEHNR and CDR2 is FQNEAQ (reference sequence). Trimming stripped 4 bases from V and 7 bases from J, with 10 bases between. This CDR3 spans 13 amino acids. This sample's time point: blood 2 weeks post-SBRT. Sample treatment: 15 Gy SBRT to primary tumor, nephrectomy 4 weeks later. This renal cell carcinoma was of the clear cell type. This clone appeared a few times. No antigen is known for it. Study results and caveats: From baseline, blood top tumor clonotypes peaked at 2 weeks post-radiation.

Libraries were prepared by immunoSEQ multiplex PCR; TCRdb keeps only in-frame clonotypes and omits some of them. The table lists tens of thousands of clones, 75% to 85% of them singletons. The receptor was derived from a woman in her seventies with renal cell carcinoma. The chain employs TRBV7-9 and TRBJ1-4; a weak D match, TRBD1 (5 bases). This specimen was blood, taken from a patient whose treatment included radiotherapy and nephrectomy. Here the CDR3 DNA reads TGTGCCAGCAGCTCAGGGTACGGTGAAAAACTGTTTTTT. Translating gives CASSSGYGEKLFF.